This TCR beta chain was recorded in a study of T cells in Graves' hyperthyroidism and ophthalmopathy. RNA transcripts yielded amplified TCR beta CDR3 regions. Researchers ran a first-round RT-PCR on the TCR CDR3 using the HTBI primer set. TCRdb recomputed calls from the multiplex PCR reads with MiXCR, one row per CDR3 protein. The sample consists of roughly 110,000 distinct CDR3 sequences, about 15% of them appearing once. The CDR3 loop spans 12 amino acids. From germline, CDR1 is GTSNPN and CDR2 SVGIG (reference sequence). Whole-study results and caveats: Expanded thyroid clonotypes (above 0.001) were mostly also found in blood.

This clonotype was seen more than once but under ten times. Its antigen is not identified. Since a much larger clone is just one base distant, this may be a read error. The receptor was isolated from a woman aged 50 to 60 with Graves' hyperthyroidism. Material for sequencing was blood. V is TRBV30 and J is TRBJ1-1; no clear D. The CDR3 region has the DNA TGTGCCCGGAGCCCAAGGAACACTGAAGCTTTCTTT. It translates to CARSPRNTEAFF.